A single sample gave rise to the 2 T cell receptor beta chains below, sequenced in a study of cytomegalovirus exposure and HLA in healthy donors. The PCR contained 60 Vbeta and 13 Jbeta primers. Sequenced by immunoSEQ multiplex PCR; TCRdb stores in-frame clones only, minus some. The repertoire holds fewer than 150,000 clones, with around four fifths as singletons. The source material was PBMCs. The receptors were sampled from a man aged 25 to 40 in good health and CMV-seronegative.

CDR3 nucleotide sequence: TGTGCCAGCAGCTCTACACCCCGAGCGTCCATGGGGAACACTGAAGCTTTCTTT. Its translation: CASSSTPRASMGNTEAFF. The chain is built from TRBV11-2 and TRBJ1-1; no firm D call. CDR3 length: 18 residues. Trimming pared 4 bases from V and 1 base from J, leaving 22 bases between. The germline V gene encodes CDR1 SGHAT and CDR2 FQNNGV.

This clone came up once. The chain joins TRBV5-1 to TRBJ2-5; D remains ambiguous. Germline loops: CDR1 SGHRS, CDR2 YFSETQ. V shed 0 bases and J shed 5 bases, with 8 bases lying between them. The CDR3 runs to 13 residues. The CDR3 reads CASSLGAAETQYF. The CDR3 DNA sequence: TGCGCCAGCAGCTTGGGGGCCGCGGAGACCCAGTACTTC.